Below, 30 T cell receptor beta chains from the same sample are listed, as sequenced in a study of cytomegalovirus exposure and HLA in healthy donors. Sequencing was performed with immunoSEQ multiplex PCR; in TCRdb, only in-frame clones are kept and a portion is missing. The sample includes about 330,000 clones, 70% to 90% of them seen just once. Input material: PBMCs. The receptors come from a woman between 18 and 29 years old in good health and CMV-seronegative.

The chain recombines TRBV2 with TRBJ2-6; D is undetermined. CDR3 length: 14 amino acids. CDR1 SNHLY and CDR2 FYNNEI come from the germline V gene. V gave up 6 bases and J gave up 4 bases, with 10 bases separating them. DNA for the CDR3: TGTGCCAGCAGGCCTTCTAAGGGGGCCAACGTCCTGACTTTC. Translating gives CASRPSKGANVLTF.

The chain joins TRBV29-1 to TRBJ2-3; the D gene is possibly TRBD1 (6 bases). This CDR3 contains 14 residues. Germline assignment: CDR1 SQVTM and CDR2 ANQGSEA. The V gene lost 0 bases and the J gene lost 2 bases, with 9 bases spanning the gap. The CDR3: CSVEEGAPTDTQYF. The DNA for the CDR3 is TGCAGCGTTGAAGAGGGGGCTCCCACAGATACGCAGTATTTT.

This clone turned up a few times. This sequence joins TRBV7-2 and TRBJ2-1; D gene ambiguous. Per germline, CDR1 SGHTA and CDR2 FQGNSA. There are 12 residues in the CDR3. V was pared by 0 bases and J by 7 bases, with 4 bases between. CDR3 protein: CASSLARNEQFF. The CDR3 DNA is TGTGCCAGCAGCTTAGCCAGGAATGAGCAGTTCTTC. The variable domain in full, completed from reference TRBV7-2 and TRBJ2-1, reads GAGVSQSPSNKVTEKGKDVELRCDPISGHTALYWYRQSLGQGLEFLIYFQGNSAPDKSGLPSDRFSAERTGGSVSTLTIQRTQQEDSAVYLCASSLARNEQFFGPGTRLTVL.

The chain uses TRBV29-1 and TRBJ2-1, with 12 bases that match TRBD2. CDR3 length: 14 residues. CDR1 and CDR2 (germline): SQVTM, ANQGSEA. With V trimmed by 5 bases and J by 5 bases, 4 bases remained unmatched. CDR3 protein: CSVRTSGTHNEQFF. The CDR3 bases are TGCAGCGTTCGGACTAGCGGGACCCACAATGAGCAGTTCTTC.

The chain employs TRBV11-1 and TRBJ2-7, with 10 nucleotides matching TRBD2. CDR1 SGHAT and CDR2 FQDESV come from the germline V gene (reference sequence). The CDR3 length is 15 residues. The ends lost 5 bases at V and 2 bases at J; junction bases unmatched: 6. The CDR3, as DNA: TGTGCCAGCAGCAAGAGGACTAGCGGCCCCTACGAGCAGTACTTC. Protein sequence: CASSKRTSGPYEQYF.

The CDR3 DNA is TGTGCCAGCAAGGGGGCTTCCCCCTACAATGAGCAGTTCTTC. Protein product: CASKGASPYNEQFF. This sequence joins TRBV28 and TRBJ2-1, with TRBD1 matching 7 bases. Germline loops: CDR1 MDHEN, CDR2 SYDVKM. V was pared by 7 bases and J by 2 bases, with 5 bases of the junction left unmatched. This CDR3 spans 14 amino acids.

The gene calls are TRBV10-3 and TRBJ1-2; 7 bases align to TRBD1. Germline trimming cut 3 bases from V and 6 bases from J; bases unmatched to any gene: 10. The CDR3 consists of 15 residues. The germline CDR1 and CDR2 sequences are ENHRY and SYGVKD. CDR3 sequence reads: CAISDQGQPKHGYTF. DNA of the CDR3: TGTGCCATCAGTGATCAGGGACAGCCTAAGCATGGCTACACCTTC.

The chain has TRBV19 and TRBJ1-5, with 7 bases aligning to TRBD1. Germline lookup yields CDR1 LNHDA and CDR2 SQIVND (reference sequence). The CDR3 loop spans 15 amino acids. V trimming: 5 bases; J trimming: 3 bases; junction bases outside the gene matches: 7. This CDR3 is CASSPRDRYNQPQHF. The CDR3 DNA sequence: TGTGCCAGTAGTCCCCGGGACAGATACAATCAGCCCCAGCATTTT.

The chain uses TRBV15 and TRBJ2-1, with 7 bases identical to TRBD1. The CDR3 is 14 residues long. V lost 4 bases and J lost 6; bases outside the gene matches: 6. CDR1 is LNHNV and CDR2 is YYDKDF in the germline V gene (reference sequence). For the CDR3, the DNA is TGTGCCACCAGCACCGGACAGGCGGGCAATGAGCAGTTCTTC. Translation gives CATSTGQAGNEQFF.

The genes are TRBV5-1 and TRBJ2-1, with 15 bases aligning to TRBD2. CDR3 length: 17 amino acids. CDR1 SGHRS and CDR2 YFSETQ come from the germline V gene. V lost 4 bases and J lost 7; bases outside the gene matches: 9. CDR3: CASSIGTSGRNYNEQFF. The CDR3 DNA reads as TGCGCCAGCAGCATCGGGACTAGCGGGAGGAATTATAATGAGCAGTTCTTC.

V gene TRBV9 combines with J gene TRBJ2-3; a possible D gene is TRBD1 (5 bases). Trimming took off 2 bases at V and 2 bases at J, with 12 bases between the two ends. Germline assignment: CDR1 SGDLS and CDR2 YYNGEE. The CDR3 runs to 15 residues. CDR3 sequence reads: CASSVWGTDTDTQYF. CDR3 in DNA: TGTGCCAGCAGCGTTTGGGGCACCGACACAGATACGCAGTATTTT.

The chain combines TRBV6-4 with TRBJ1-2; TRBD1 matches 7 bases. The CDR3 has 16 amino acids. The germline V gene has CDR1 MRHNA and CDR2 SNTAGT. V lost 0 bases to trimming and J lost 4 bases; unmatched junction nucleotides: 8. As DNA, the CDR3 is TGTGCCAGCAGTGACTCGGGCAGGGGGGACTTCTATGGCTACACCTTC. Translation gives CASSDSGRGDFYGYTF.

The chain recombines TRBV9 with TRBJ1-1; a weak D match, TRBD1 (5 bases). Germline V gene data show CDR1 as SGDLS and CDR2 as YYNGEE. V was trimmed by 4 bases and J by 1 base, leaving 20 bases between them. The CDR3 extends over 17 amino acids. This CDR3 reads CASSPPVGLKWNTEAFF. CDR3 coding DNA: TGTGCCAGCAGCCCCCCAGTGGGGCTGAAATGGAACACTGAAGCTTTCTTT.

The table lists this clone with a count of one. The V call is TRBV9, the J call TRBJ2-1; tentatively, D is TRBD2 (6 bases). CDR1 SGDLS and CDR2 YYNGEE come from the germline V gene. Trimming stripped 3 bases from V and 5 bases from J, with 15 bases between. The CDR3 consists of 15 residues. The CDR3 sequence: CASSAEGRPHNEQFF. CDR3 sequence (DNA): TGTGCCAGCAGCGCCGAGGGGAGGCCCCACAATGAGCAGTTCTTC.

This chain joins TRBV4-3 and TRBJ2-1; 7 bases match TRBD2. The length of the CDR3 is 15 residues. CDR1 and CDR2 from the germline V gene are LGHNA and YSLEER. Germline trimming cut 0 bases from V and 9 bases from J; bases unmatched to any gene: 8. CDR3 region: CASSQEWGAGTEQFF. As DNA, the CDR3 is TGCGCCAGCAGCCAAGAGTGGGGAGCGGGGACTGAGCAGTTCTTC.

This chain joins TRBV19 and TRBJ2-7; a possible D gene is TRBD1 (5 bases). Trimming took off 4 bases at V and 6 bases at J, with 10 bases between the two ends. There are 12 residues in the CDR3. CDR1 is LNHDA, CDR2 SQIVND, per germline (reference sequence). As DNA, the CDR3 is TGTGCCAGTAGTACCCAGGGCGGCGAGCAGTACTTC. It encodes CASSTQGGEQYF. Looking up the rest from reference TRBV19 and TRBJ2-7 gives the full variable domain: DGGITQSPKYLFRKEGQNVTLSCEQNLNHDAMYWYRQDPGQGLRLIYYSQIVNDFQKGDIAEGYSVSREKKESFPLTVTSAQKNPTAFYLCASSTQGGEQYFGPGTRLTVT.

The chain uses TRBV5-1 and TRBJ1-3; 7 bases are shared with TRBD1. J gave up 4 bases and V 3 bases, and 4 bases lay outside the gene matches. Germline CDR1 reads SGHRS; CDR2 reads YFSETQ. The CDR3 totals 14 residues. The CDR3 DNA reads TGCGCCAGCAGCTCGGGGACAGAGGGAAACACCATATATTTT. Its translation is CASSSGTEGNTIYF.

CDR3 sequence reads: CASSQGGASGGTGELFF. In DNA, the CDR3 is TGCGCCAGCAGCCAGGGGGGGGCGTCGGGAGGAACCGGGGAGCTGTTTTTT. This sequence joins TRBV4-3 and TRBJ2-2; the D gene is possibly TRBD2 (7 bases). The CDR3 runs 17 residues. Trimming shortened V by 3 bases and J by 5 bases, and 19 bases separated the two germline ends. Germline lookup yields CDR1 LGHNA and CDR2 YSLEER.

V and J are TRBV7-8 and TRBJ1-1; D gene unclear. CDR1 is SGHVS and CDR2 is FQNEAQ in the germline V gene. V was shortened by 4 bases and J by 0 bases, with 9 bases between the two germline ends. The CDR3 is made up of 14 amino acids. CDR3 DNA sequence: TGTGCCAGCAGCTGGAACAGCATGAACACTGAAGCTTTCTTT. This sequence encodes CASSWNSMNTEAFF. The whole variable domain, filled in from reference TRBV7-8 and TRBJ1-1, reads GAGVSQSPRYKVAKRGQDVALRCDPISGHVSLFWYQQALGQGPEFLTYFQNEAQLDKSGLPSDRFFAERPEGSVSTLKIQRTQQEDSAVYLCASSWNSMNTEAFFGQGTRLTVV.

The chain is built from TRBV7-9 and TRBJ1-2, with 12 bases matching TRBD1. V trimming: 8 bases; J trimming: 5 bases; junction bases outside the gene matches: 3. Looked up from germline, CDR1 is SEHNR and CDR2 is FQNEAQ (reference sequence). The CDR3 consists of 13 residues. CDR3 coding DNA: TGTGCCAGCCGGGACAGGGGGCCTTATGGCTACACCTTC. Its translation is CASRDRGPYGYTF.

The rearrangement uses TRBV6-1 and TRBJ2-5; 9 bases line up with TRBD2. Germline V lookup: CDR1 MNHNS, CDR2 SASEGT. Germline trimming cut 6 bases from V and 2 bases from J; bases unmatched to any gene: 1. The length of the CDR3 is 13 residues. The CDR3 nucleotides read TGTGCCAGCAGAACTAGCGGGCAAGAGACCCAGTACTTC. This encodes CASRTSGQETQYF.

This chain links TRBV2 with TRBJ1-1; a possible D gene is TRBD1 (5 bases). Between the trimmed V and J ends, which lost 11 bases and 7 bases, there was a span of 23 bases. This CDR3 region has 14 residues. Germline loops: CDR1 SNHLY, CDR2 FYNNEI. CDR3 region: CAGKLTGGEGEAFF. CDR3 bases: TGTGCCGGCAAATTAACTGGGGGGGAGGGTGAAGCTTTCTTT.

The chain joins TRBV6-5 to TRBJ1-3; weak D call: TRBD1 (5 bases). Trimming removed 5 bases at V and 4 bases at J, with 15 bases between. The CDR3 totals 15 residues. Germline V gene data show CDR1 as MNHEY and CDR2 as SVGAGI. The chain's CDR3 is CASSPGTGGGNTIYF. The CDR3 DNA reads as TGTGCCAGCAGTCCCGGGACTGGGGGAGGAAACACCATATATTTT.

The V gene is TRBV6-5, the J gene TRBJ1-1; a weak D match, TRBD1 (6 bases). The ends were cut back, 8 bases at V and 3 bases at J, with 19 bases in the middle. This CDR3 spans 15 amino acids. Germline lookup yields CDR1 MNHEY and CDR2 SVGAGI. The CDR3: CASGGPFSEDTEAFF. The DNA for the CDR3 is TGTGCCAGCGGGGGCCCGTTTTCAGAGGACACTGAAGCTTTCTTT.

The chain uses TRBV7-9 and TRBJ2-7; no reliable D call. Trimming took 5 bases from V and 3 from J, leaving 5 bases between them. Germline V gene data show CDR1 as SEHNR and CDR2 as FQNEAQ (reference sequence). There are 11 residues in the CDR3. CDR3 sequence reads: CASSPRYEQYF. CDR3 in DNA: TGTGCCAGCAGCCCTCGCTACGAGCAGTACTTC. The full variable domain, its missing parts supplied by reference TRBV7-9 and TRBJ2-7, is DTGVSQNPRHKITKRGQNVTFRCDPISEHNRLYWYRQTLGQGPEFLTYFQNEAQLEKSRLLSDRFSAERPKGSFSTLEIQRTEQGDSAMYLCASSPRYEQYFGPGTRLTVT.

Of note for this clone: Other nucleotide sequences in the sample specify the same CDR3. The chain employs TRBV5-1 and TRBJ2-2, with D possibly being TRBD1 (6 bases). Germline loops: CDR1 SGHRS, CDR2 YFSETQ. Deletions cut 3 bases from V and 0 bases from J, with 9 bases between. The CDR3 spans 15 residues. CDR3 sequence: CASSSGTTNTGELFF. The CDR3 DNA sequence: TGCGCCAGCAGCTCCGGGACAACGAACACCGGGGAGCTGTTTTTT.

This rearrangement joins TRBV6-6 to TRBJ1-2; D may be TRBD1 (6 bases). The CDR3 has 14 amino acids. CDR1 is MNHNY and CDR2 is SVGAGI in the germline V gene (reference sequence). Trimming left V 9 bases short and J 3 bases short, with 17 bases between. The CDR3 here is CASRQERDDYGYTF. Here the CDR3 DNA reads TGTGCCAGTCGACAGGAACGGGATGACTATGGCTACACCTTC.

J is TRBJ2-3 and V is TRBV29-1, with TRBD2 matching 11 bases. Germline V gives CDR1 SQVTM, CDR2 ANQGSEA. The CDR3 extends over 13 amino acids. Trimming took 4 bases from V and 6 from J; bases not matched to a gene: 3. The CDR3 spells CSVVAGGMDTQYF. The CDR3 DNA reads TGCAGCGTTGTAGCGGGAGGGATGGATACGCAGTATTTT.

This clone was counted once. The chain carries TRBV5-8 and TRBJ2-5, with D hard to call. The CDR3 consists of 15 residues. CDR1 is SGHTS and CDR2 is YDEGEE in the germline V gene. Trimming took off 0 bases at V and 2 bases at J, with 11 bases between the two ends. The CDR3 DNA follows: TGTGCCAGCAGCTTGGACGGTATTAAACAAGAGACCCAGTACTTC. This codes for CASSLDGIKQETQYF.

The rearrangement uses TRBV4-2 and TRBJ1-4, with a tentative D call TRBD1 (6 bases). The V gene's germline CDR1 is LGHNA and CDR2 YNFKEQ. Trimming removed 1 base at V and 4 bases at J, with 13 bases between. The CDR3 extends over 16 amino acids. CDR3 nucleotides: TGTGCCAGCAGCCAAGCGACGACAGGAGTTAATGAAAAACTGTTTTTT. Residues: CASSQATTGVNEKLFF.